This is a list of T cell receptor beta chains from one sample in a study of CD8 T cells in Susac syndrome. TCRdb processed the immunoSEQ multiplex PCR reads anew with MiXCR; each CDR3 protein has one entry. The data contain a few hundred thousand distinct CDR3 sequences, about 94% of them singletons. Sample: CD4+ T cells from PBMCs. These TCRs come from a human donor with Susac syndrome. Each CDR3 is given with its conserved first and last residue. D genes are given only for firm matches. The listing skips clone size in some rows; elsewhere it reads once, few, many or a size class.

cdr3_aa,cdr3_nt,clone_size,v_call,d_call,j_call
CASSLTRGTGELFF,TGCGCCAGCAGCCTAACTCGGGGCACCGGGGAGCTGTTTTTT,.,TRBV5-1,.,TRBJ2-2
CASSQDLWDKAGYTF,TGCGCCAGCAGCCAAGATCTGTGGGACAAAGCTGGCTACACCTTC,.,TRBV4-3,.,TRBJ1-2
CASSSYMSGTGELFF,TGTGCCAGCAGCTCCTACATGTCAGGGACCGGGGAGCTGTTTTTT,.,TRBV7-3,.,TRBJ2-2
CASSQGRGRATEAFF,TGCGCCAGCAGCCAAGGCCGGGGCAGGGCTACTGAAGCTTTCTTT,.,TRBV4-1,.,TRBJ1-1
CSVTDGAENTEAFF,TGCAGTGTCACAGACGGGGCAGAGAACACTGAAGCTTTCTTT,.,TRBV20-1,.,TRBJ1-1
CSAHRDRGRNQPQHF,TGCAGTGCCCACCGGGACAGGGGGCGAAATCAGCCCCAGCATTTT,.,TRBV20-1,TRBD1,TRBJ1-5
CASSTRGLAEAFF,TGTGCCAGCAGTACCCGGGGCTTGGCTGAAGCTTTCTTT,.,TRBV6-5,.,TRBJ1-1
CASGNWRGDYNEQFF,TGTGCCAGCGGGAACTGGCGGGGGGACTACAATGAGCAGTTCTTC,.,TRBV2,TRBD2,TRBJ2-1
CAWAPAPGQGGSPLHF,TGTGCCTGGGCCCCCGCACCGGGACAGGGGGGTTCACCCCTCCACTTT,.,TRBV30,TRBD1,TRBJ1-6
CASSQAGLDGPLHF,TGTGCCAGCAGCCAAGCCGGATTGGATGGACCCCTCCACTTT,.,TRBV3-1,.,TRBJ1-6
CSAGRTSGTDTQYF,TGCAGTGCTGGTCGGACTAGCGGCACAGATACGCAGTATTTT,.,TRBV20-1,TRBD2,TRBJ2-3
CASSQAQRANEQFF,TGTGCCAGCAGCCAGGCCCAGAGGGCCAATGAGCAGTTCTTC,.,TRBV4-2,.,TRBJ2-1
CASSRTVTTYEQYF,TGTGCCAGTAGCCGGACAGTGACAACCTACGAGCAGTACTTC,.,TRBV19,.,TRBJ2-7
CASSLRLATYEQYF,TGTGCCAGTAGCCTCAGGCTCGCCACTTACGAGCAGTACTTC,.,TRBV19,.,TRBJ2-7
CASSKGGEREEAFF,TGTGCCAGCAGCAAGGGGGGGGAAAGGGAGGAAGCTTTCTTT,.,TRBV7-9,.,TRBJ1-1
CASTGAMDNEQFF,TGTGCCAGCACGGGGGCCATGGACAATGAGCAGTTCTTC,.,TRBV28,.,TRBJ2-1
CASSLARDEQFF,TGCGCCAGCAGCTTGGCCAGAGATGAGCAGTTCTTC,.,TRBV5-1,.,TRBJ2-1
CASSTTTNTEAFF,TGTGCCAGCAGCACGACCACGAACACTGAAGCTTTCTTT,.,TRBV6-4,.,TRBJ1-1
CSAIPNQETQYF,TGCAGTGCTATCCCTAACCAAGAGACCCAGTACTTC,once,TRBV20-1,.,TRBJ2-5
CATSDSATGQAEAFF,TGTGCCACCAGTGATTCCGCGACAGGACAGGCTGAAGCTTTCTTT,.,TRBV24-1,TRBD1,TRBJ1-1
CASSLGARGQFF,TGCGCCAGCAGCTTGGGGGCCAGGGGTCAGTTCTTC,.,TRBV5-1,.,TRBJ2-1
CAWIPPPGYKGTEAFF,TGTGCCTGGATACCCCCCCCGGGGTACAAGGGGACTGAAGCTTTCTTT,.,TRBV30,.,TRBJ1-1
CASSLVEGTEAFF,TGCGCCAGCAGCTTGGTCGAAGGGACTGAAGCTTTCTTT,.,TRBV5-1,.,TRBJ1-1
CSVEELAALTDTQYF,TGCAGCGTTGAAGAACTAGCGGCCCTCACAGATACGCAGTATTTT,.,TRBV29-1,TRBD2,TRBJ2-3
CSTTGTGTDTQYF,TGCAGTACTACAGGGACGGGCACAGATACGCAGTATTTT,.,TRBV20-1,.,TRBJ2-3
CASSLGGPEETQYF,TGTGCCAGCAGCTTGGGTGGGCCGGAAGAGACCCAGTACTTC,few,TRBV5-4,.,TRBJ2-5
CASRPTSGDTQYF,TGTGCCAGCAGACCTACTAGCGGGGATACGCAGTATTTT,.,TRBV7-2,TRBD2,TRBJ2-3
CSAPTNYGYTF,TGCAGTGCTCCCACCAACTATGGCTACACCTTC,once,TRBV20-1,.,TRBJ1-2
CASSTGEGLIPTGETQYF,TGCGCCAGCAGCACCGGGGAGGGCCTTATCCCAACCGGGGAGACCCAGTACTTC,.,TRBV5-1,TRBD2,TRBJ2-5
CASSSSSGLPQETQYF,TGTGCCAGCAGCTCCTCTAGCGGTCTCCCTCAAGAGACCCAGTACTTC,.,TRBV5-4,TRBD2,TRBJ2-5
CATSHREPQETQYF,TGTGCCACCAGTCACCGGGAACCTCAAGAGACCCAGTACTTC,.,TRBV24-1,.,TRBJ2-5
CASHPKDSHSPLHF,TGTGCCAGCCATCCAAAGGACAGTCATTCACCCCTCCACTTT,.,TRBV6-6,.,TRBJ1-6
CASSQEDGDTEAFF,TGCGCCAGCAGCCAAGAGGACGGTGACACTGAAGCTTTCTTT,.,TRBV4-3,.,TRBJ1-1
CAAGGWGQGQPQHF,TGTGCCGCTGGGGGGTGGGGACAGGGACAGCCCCAGCATTTT,.,TRBV28,TRBD1,TRBJ1-5
CASSRLAGGNTGELFF,TGCGCCAGCAGCCGACTAGCGGGGGGGAACACCGGGGAGCTGTTTTTT,once,TRBV4-3,TRBD2,TRBJ2-2
CASSSDRGIYEQYF,TGTGCCAGCAGTTCCGACAGGGGGATCTACGAGCAGTACTTC,.,TRBV12-3/TRBV12-4,TRBD1,TRBJ2-7
CASRGQGRDYGYTF,TGTGCCAGCAGGGGACAGGGAAGGGACTATGGCTACACCTTC,.,TRBV6-6,TRBD1,TRBJ1-2
CASSDQSLRVSPLHF,TGTGCCAGCAGTGACCAGAGCTTGAGGGTTTCACCCCTCCACTTT,.,TRBV2,.,TRBJ1-6
CASRSGTGDYEQYF,TGTGCCAGCAGGTCCGGGACAGGGGACTACGAGCAGTACTTC,.,TRBV6-6,TRBD1,TRBJ2-7
CASSYTGQGSSYEQYF,TGTGCCAGCAGTTACACAGGACAGGGGAGCTCCTACGAGCAGTACTTC,once,TRBV6-5,TRBD1,TRBJ2-7
CASSLDGVYEQYF,TGTGCCAGCAGCTTAGATGGAGTGTACGAGCAGTACTTC,.,TRBV7-2,.,TRBJ2-7
CASSFRGGKLFF,TGTGCCAGCAGTTTCAGGGGAGGAAAACTGTTTTTT,once,TRBV28,.,TRBJ1-4
CASSTQPGLGKPLHF,TGTGCCAGCAGTACCCAGCCGGGACTCGGAAAACCCCTCCACTTT,.,TRBV6-2/TRBV6-3,.,TRBJ1-6
CASSQDSRSTGELFF,TGTGCCAGCAGCCAAGACTCACGGAGCACCGGGGAGCTGTTTTTT,.,TRBV3-1,.,TRBJ2-2
CASSSGSGNQPQHF,TGTGCCAGCAGTTCGGGTAGCGGCAATCAGCCCCAGCATTTT,.,TRBV6-6,.,TRBJ1-5